These 17 T cell receptor beta chains were all obtained from the same sample, sequenced in a study of T-cell reconstitution after alpha-beta-depleted transplantation in children. Preparing the TCRbeta library involved the use of unique molecular identifiers. TCRdb itself ran the PCR reads through MiXCR, one entry per CDR3 protein. The sample has hundreds of thousands of distinct CDR3 sequences; 15% to 20% are singletons. The source material was PBMCs, mostly from graft donor cells, sampled 360 days after TCRalphabeta/CD19-depleted stem cell transplant. These receptors originate from a boy younger than two who had a stem cell transplant for Wiskott-Aldrich syndrome, so the T cells may come from the graft donor.

This clonotype was seen a few times. The chain carries TRBV4-1 and TRBJ2-1, with 7 bases lining up with TRBD2. This CDR3 is 22 amino acids long. Trimming removed 3 bases from V and 4 bases from J; junction bases left unmatched: 27. Germline V gives CDR1 MGHRA, CDR2 YSYEKL. The CDR3 here is CASSQGIWWGGTVVPQYNEQFF. The CDR3 DNA reads TGCGCCAGCAGCCAGGGCATCTGGTGGGGGGGAACCGTCGTCCCCCAATACAATGAGCAGTTCTTC.

The chain employs TRBV12-3 or TRBV12-4 and TRBJ2-1; 12 bases fit TRBD2. The length of the CDR3 is 21 residues. Trimming cost V 3 bases and J 5 bases; bases outside gene matches: 20. The CDR3 nucleotides are TGTGCCAGCAGTTTGGACCCGGGACAGTGGGGGCTAGCGGGAGGGGACAATGAGCAGTTCTTC. Protein sequence: CASSLDPGQWGLAGGDNEQFF.

This clonotype was picked up a small number of times. This chain connects TRBV4-1 to TRBJ2-1; 12 bases are a match to TRBD1. Trimming at V came to 3 bases and at J to 3 bases, leaving 9 bases not matched to a gene. The CDR3 has 18 residues. The germline V gene has CDR1 MGHRA and CDR2 YSYEKL. CDR3 DNA: TGCGCCAGCAGCCATAGTCTAGGGACAGGGGGCATCTACAATGAGCAGTTCTTC. Protein sequence: CASSHSLGTGGIYNEQFF.

There are a few counts of this clonotype. V usage is TRBV29-1 and J usage is TRBJ2-2, with 8 nucleotides matching TRBD1. V shed 4 bases and J 6 bases; nucleotides not matched to a gene: 7. CDR1 is SQVTM, CDR2 ANQGSEA, per germline. This CDR3 spans 14 amino acids. As DNA, the CDR3 is TGCAGCGTTGTAGACAGGGGCAGCGCCGGGGAGCTGTTTTTT. This codes for CSVVDRGSAGELFF.

This chain joins TRBV7-2 and TRBJ1-1; D ambiguous. CDR1 is SGHTA and CDR2 is FQGNSA in the germline V gene. Trimming took off 2 bases at V and 1 base at J, with 5 bases between the two ends. The CDR3 spans 13 residues. CDR3 sequence: CASSLSANTEAFF. CDR3 coding DNA: TGTGCCAGCAGCTTATCAGCGAACACTGAAGCTTTCTTT.

This clonotype was observed a few times. V is TRBV29-1 and J is TRBJ2-5; 7 bases map to TRBD2. V shed 6 bases and J 7 bases; nucleotides not matched to a gene: 17. Germline V lookup: CDR1 SQVTM, CDR2 ANQGSEA. The CDR3 runs to 15 residues. CDR3 DNA sequence: TGCAGCGTACACCCCAGCGGGAACCGAAGGGGGACCCAGTACTTC. Protein: CSVHPSGNRRGTQYF.

A few counts support this clonotype. The chain is built from TRBV7-7 and TRBJ2-5, with 14 positions matching TRBD2. V trimming: 2 bases; J trimming: 4 bases; junction bases outside the gene matches: 6. From germline, CDR1 is SSHAT and CDR2 FNYEAQ (reference sequence). The CDR3 totals 17 residues. Written as DNA, the CDR3 is TGTGCCAGCAGCTTAAGACTAGCGGGAGGGCCAGGAGAGACCCAGTACTTC. It codes for CASSLRLAGGPGETQYF.

The rearrangement links TRBV7-9 to TRBJ2-2, with 7 nucleotides matching TRBD1. V shed 3 bases and J 6 bases; nucleotides not matched to a gene: 13. This CDR3 contains 17 residues. From germline, CDR1 is SEHNR and CDR2 FQNEAQ (reference sequence). CDR3 in DNA: TGTGCCAGCAGCTTGGATCCGGGACAGAAGTACGCCGGGGAGCTGTTTTTT. Protein: CASSLDPGQKYAGELFF.

This clonotype was seen a handful of times. The chain combines TRBV4-1 with TRBJ2-3; 7 bases align to TRBD1. The CDR3 extends over 19 amino acids. Germline V gene data show CDR1 as MGHRA and CDR2 as YSYEKL. Germline trimming cut 1 base from V and 9 bases from J; bases unmatched to any gene: 22. The CDR3 coding sequence is TGCGCCAGCAGCCAAGCCCTGGACAGGATCGCACCATCCTCCGGGACGCAGTATTTT. This encodes CASSQALDRIAPSSGTQYF.

The rearrangement joins TRBV30 to TRBJ2-5; TRBD1 aligns across 9 bases. The CDR3 is 15 amino acids. V dropped 0 bases and J dropped 5; count of bases not matched to a gene: 7. The germline V gene has CDR1 GTSNPN and CDR2 SVGIG (reference sequence). The CDR3 bases are TGTGCCTGGAGTGTAGGGACAGGGAGATCCGAGACCCAGTACTTC. It specifies CAWSVGTGRSETQYF.

The CDR3 bases are TGCAGTGCTACCGATGGGACTAGCGGGGACCGTTTGGCCAAAAACATTCAGTACTTC. It codes for CSATDGTSGDRLAKNIQYF. V and J are TRBV20-1 and TRBJ2-4; 13 nucleotides match TRBD2. The CDR3 totals 19 residues. Germline CDR1 and CDR2: DFQATT and SNEGSKA (reference sequence). Trimming cost V 4 bases and J 1 base; bases outside gene matches: 13.

V gene TRBV27 combines with J gene TRBJ2-7, with 9 bases identical to TRBD2. This CDR3 has 17 amino acids. The V gene's germline CDR1 is MNHEY and CDR2 SMNVEV (reference sequence). With 2 bases clipped from V and 0 bases from J, the junction kept 8 bases outside the gene matches. The CDR3 DNA follows: TGTGCCAGCAGTTTAAATAGCGGGGGCCGATCCTCCTACGAGCAGTACTTC. This encodes CASSLNSGGRSSYEQYF.

This clonotype was detected once. The rearrangement joins TRBV12-3 or TRBV12-4 to TRBJ2-7; no clear D. V lost 4 bases and J 4 bases, leaving 26 bases between the germline ends. The CDR3 consists of 18 residues. The CDR3 DNA sequence: TGTGCCAGCAGTTGGATACCGGGCCGAGCGTTCAAATTATACGAGCAGTACTTC. Its translation is CASSWIPGRAFKLYEQYF.

The J gene is TRBJ2-6, the V gene TRBV29-1, with D unresolved. The V end lost 4 bases, the J end lost 0 bases, and 4 bases lay between the germline ends. This CDR3 has 13 residues. Germline values: CDR1 SQVTM, CDR2 ANQGSEA. CDR3 nucleotide sequence: TGCAGCGTTGGGGCCTCTGGGGCCAACGTCCTGACTTTC. It codes for CSVGASGANVLTF.

CDR3 DNA sequence: TGTGCCAGCAGTTTAGCGCTCGGCGGGAGCCTCCACAATGAGCAGTTCTTC. Translating gives CASSLALGGSLHNEQFF. The chain joins TRBV12-3 or TRBV12-4 to TRBJ2-1; 7 bases match TRBD2. The CDR3 has 17 amino acids. V shed 0 bases, J shed 5 bases, and the junction held 10 bases outside the gene matches.

This clonotype was detected only a few times. The chain links TRBV5-8 to TRBJ2-5; weak D call: TRBD1 (5 bases). The CDR3 covers 16 residues. Germline V gives CDR1 SGHTS, CDR2 YDEGEE. Trimming took 1 base from V and 0 from J, leaving 13 bases between them. The CDR3 loop is CASSLLRGLYQETQYF. The CDR3 region has the DNA TGTGCCAGCAGCTTGTTAAGGGGTCTGTACCAAGAGACCCAGTACTTC.

The rearrangement joins TRBV7-9 to TRBJ2-1, with 7 bases aligning to TRBD1. V was clipped by 5 bases and J by 14 bases; unmatched bases: 9. The germline V gene has CDR1 SEHNR and CDR2 FQNEAQ (reference sequence). There are 12 residues in the CDR3. The CDR3 sequence: CASSQAGTEEFF. The DNA for the CDR3 is TGTGCCAGCAGCCAAGCCGGGACAGAAGAGTTCTTC.